These T cell receptor beta chains were read from a single sample in a study of cytomegalovirus exposure and HLA in healthy donors. Assay used: immunoSEQ multiplex PCR; TCRdb lists only in-frame clones, some missing. This repertoire shows about 270,000 clones, more than 55% found once; its top ten account for over 2%. The specimen was PBMCs. These receptors all come from a female donor in good health and CMV-seronegative. Each CDR3 is given with its conserved first and last residue. A D gene is named only where the DNA matches it firmly. Clone size, where shown, is once, few, many, or a class for clones that have expanded.

J gene: TRBJ2-5; D gene: TRBD2; clone size: .; V gene: TRBV7-2; CDR3 DNA: TGTGCCAGCAGCTTATCACCTAGCGGGGGAGAGACCCAGTACTTC; CDR3 protein: CASSLSPSGGETQYF
J gene: TRBJ2-1; D gene: .; clone size: .; V gene: TRBV19; CDR3 DNA: TGTGCCAGTAGTTCTAGCATTTACAATGAGCAGTTCTTC; CDR3 protein: CASSSSIYNEQFF
J gene: TRBJ2-2; D gene: .; clone size: .; V gene: TRBV9; CDR3 DNA: TGTGCCAGCAGCGAATCGACAGGGCTAGCGAAAACCGGGGAGCTGTTTTTT; CDR3 protein: CASSESTGLAKTGELFF
J gene: TRBJ2-5; D gene: TRBD2; clone size: once; V gene: TRBV7-9; CDR3 DNA: TGTGCCAGCAGCCAAGCGGGAGGCTCAGAGACCCAGTACTTC; CDR3 protein: CASSQAGGSETQYF
J gene: TRBJ2-4; D gene: TRBD1; clone size: .; V gene: TRBV5-1; CDR3 DNA: TGCGCCAGCAGCTTGGATCAGACAGGGAAGAACATTCAGTACTTC; CDR3 protein: CASSLDQTGKNIQYF
J gene: TRBJ2-7; D gene: TRBD2; clone size: .; V gene: TRBV11-2; CDR3 DNA: TGTGCCAGCAGCTTAGACCCTGGCGGGGGACGTTACGAGCAGTACTTC; CDR3 protein: CASSLDPGGGRYEQYF
J gene: TRBJ2-7; D gene: TRBD1; clone size: .; V gene: TRBV7-9; CDR3 DNA: TGTGCCAGCAGCTTACTGGGACAGGGACCCTACGAGCAGTACTTC; CDR3 protein: CASSLLGQGPYEQYF
J gene: TRBJ2-7; D gene: .; clone size: .; V gene: TRBV9; CDR3 DNA: TGTGCCAGCAGCGCCGGGGGTCCCGAGCAGTACTTC; CDR3 protein: CASSAGGPEQYF
J gene: TRBJ1-5; D gene: TRBD1; clone size: .; V gene: TRBV19; CDR3 DNA: TGTGCAACCGCCACCGGGACAGGGGTAAATCAGCCCCAGCATTTT; CDR3 protein: CATATGTGVNQPQHF
J gene: TRBJ2-1; D gene: TRBD2; clone size: few; V gene: TRBV10-3; CDR3 DNA: TGTGCCATCGGGGGGGCTAGCGGGGTCTCCTACAATGGGCAGTTCTTC; CDR3 protein: CAIGGASGVSYNGQFF